This record covers a single TCR beta chain. The data originate from a study of blood T cell repertoires in COVID-19. The overall study: T cells, B-cell-depleted T cells, or PBMCs supplied cDNA or gDNA.

Authors' analysis steps: Amplification of reference gene primers was used by the study to estimate nucleated cell counts. Using immunoSEQ multiplex PCR, the repertoire was profiled, and TCRdb retains in-frame clones only, with some absent. For V, J and clone size, that table is used; D and trimming come from the DNA. The sample consists of 150,000 to 200,000 clones, about 88% of them appearing once. Germline CDR1 and CDR2: MRHNA and SNTAGT. The V and J ends lost 10 bases and 6 bases, in that order; junction bases with no gene match: 16. The CDR3 length is 15 residues. This TCR derives from a man in his thirties or forties with active or convalescent COVID-19. The rearrangement uses TRBV6-4 and TRBJ2-3, with 7 bases lining up with TRBD2. The sample comprised peripheral blood. The CDR3 nucleotides are TGTGCCACCCAGTCAGAAGCGGGAAAGGGGGATACGCAGTATTTT. It yields the protein CATQSEAGKGDTQYF.